The clone carrying this T cell receptor (beta chain) was detected many times. The antigen remains undetermined. These data come from a study of CD8 T cells in ankylosing spondylitis. Overall study findings and caveats: Characteristic of ankylosing spondylitis blood, it appeared, was a TCR beta motif comprising eight highly homologous variants. Earlier work had already found some motif variants in reactive arthritis synovial fluid and blood.

TCRdb reanalysed the 5' RACE reads using MiXCR and keeps one entry per CDR3 protein. The sample holds 450,000 to 550,000 distinct CDR3 sequences; roughly 5.3% are singletons and the top ten take around 3.6%. This clonotype originated in a male donor with ankylosing spondylitis. Sequencing input: blood, either unsorted or a sorted T cell fraction (not recorded which).

CDR3 residues: CASNPDSYGYGYTF. The CDR3 region has the DNA TGTGCCAGTAACCCTGACAGTTACGGCTATGGCTACACCTTC. The chain has TRBV19 and TRBJ1-2; tentative D call: TRBD1 (5 bases). The CDR3 totals 14 residues. In germline, CDR1 is LNHDA, CDR2 SQIVND (reference sequence). Trimming took 7 bases from V and 4 from J, leaving 16 bases between them.